A single sample gave rise to the 14 T cell receptor beta chains below, sequenced in a study of human T cells and chemical hapten exposure. Time point noted: patch test 2, 6 weeks after DPC sensitization. Treatment noted: therapeutic diphenylcyclopropenone sensitization with weekly scalp DPC. MiXCR, applied by TCRdb to the RACE reads, yields one record per CDR3 protein. Of about 140,000 distinct CDR3 sequences listed, roughly 12% are singletons. The sequenced sample was whole blood, obtained in connection with sensitization to the hapten diphenylcyclopropenone (DPC). These receptors originate from a woman in her forties or fifties with alopecia areata. Some clones in this sample may be carry-over from other donors' samples.

The chain is built from TRBV6-5 and TRBJ1-2, with 7 bases lining up with TRBD1. CDR3 length equals 14 residues. Germline loops: CDR1 MNHEY, CDR2 SVGAGI. Unmatched junction bases numbered 10, after V lost 4 bases and J lost 8 bases. The CDR3 reads CASSWTRGRAGYTF. CDR3 sequence (DNA): TGTGCCAGCAGTTGGACAAGGGGGCGAGCGGGCTACACCTTC.

This chain joins TRBV4-3 and TRBJ1-1; 10 nucleotides agree with TRBD1. J gave up 5 bases and V 1 base, and 7 bases lay outside the gene matches. CDR1 LGHNA and CDR2 YSLEER come from the germline V gene. The CDR3 totals 16 residues. The CDR3, as DNA: TGCGCCAGCAGCCAAGCCCCTGGACAGGGGGGGACTGAAGCTTTCTTT. The encoded protein is CASSQAPGQGGTEAFF.

A few counts support this clonotype. The chain employs TRBV27 and TRBJ1-6; a possible D gene is TRBD1 (6 bases). V was pared by 0 bases and J by 10 bases, with 16 bases between. The CDR3 is 16 residues long. Per germline, CDR1 MNHEY and CDR2 SMNVEV (reference sequence). The CDR3 DNA reads TGTGCCAGCAGTTTATCCAGGGGTGGAGGGGGATCACCCCTCCACTTT. This gives the protein CASSLSRGGGGSPLHF.

V usage is TRBV4-3 and J usage is TRBJ2-3, with 7 nucleotides matching TRBD2. V dropped 4 bases and J dropped 2; count of bases not matched to a gene: 6. From germline, CDR1 is LGHNA and CDR2 YSLEER. The CDR3 has 15 residues. The CDR3 nucleotides read TGCGCCAGCAGCCCTTCTAGCGGTTCCACAGATACGCAGTATTTT. Protein sequence: CASSPSSGSTDTQYF.

The table lists this clonotype with a few counts. V and J are TRBV6-6 and TRBJ1-5; D remains ambiguous. Trimming took 4 bases from V and 3 from J, leaving 16 bases between them. The V gene's germline CDR1 is MNHNY and CDR2 SVGAGI (reference sequence). This CDR3 comprises 16 residues. The CDR3 region is CASSFSETAINQPQHF. DNA of the CDR3: TGTGCCAGCAGTTTCTCGGAGACGGCAATCAATCAGCCCCAGCATTTT.

This clonotype was seen more than once but under ten times. This sequence joins TRBV27 and TRBJ2-4, with a tentative D call TRBD2 (6 bases). Trimming stripped 4 bases from V and 0 bases from J, with 13 bases between. The germline CDR1 and CDR2 sequences are MNHEY and SMNVEV (reference sequence). The CDR3 runs 16 residues. CDR3 sequence: CASSSFRTIAKNIQYF. As DNA, the CDR3 is TGTGCCAGCAGTTCTTTTCGGACTATAGCCAAAAACATTCAGTACTTC.

This clonotype was counted only a few times. This sequence joins TRBV6-1 and TRBJ2-2; D not certain. The V and J ends lost 2 bases and 9 bases respectively, with 13 bases between them. Germline values: CDR1 MNHNS, CDR2 SASEGT. CDR3 length equals 14 residues. Here the CDR3 reads CASSEPLSYRELFF. In DNA form, the CDR3 reads TGTGCCAGCAGTGAACCCCTGAGTTATCGGGAGCTGTTTTTT.

This clonotype was detected ten times or more. V is TRBV6-1 and J is TRBJ2-1; D not certain. CDR1 and CDR2 from the germline V gene are MNHNS and SASEGT. The length of the CDR3 is 14 residues. V lost 1 base, J lost 9 bases, and 13 bases lay in between. This CDR3 is CASSEVEGSIEQFF. In DNA, the CDR3 is TGTGCCAGCAGTGAAGTCGAAGGAAGCATTGAGCAGTTCTTC.

The gene calls are TRBV27 and TRBJ2-2; D call uncertain. Germline CDR1 is MNHEY and CDR2 is SMNVEV (reference sequence). The CDR3 is made up of 15 amino acids. Trimming stripped 4 bases from V and 8 bases from J, with 17 bases between. The CDR3 spells CASSSRVQNGGELFF. The DNA for the CDR3 is TGTGCCAGCAGTTCCCGGGTCCAAAACGGAGGGGAGCTGTTTTTT.

This clonotype showed up many times. The rearrangement uses TRBV19 and TRBJ2-5, with 9 bases fitting TRBD1. V lost 7 bases to trimming and J lost 5 bases; unmatched junction nucleotides: 11. This CDR3 spans 15 amino acids. Germline assignment: CDR1 LNHDA and CDR2 SQIVND (reference sequence). The chain's CDR3 is CASTGGQGRTETQYF. Written as DNA, the CDR3 is TGTGCCAGTACCGGAGGACAGGGGCGGACGGAGACCCAGTACTTC.

Ten or more counts support this clonotype. The chain combines TRBV7-2 with TRBJ2-1; 7 bases fit TRBD2. V shed 1 base and J 2 bases; nucleotides not matched to a gene: 2. There are 15 residues in the CDR3. CDR1 is SGHTA and CDR2 is FQGNSA in the germline V gene. The DNA for the CDR3 is TGTGCCAGCAGCTTAGGGGGGGGAACCTACAATGAGCAGTTCTTC. It translates to CASSLGGGTYNEQFF.

This clonotype was recorded at least ten times. The chain employs TRBV6-6 and TRBJ1-3, with a weak D call TRBD1 (6 bases). V lost 7 bases, J lost 0 bases, and 13 bases lay in between. Germline V CDR1 and CDR2: MNHNY, SVGAGI (reference sequence). This CDR3 has 15 amino acids. The CDR3 is CASIQGRSSGNTIYF. In nucleotides, the CDR3 is TGTGCCAGCATCCAGGGGCGGAGCTCTGGAAACACCATATATTTT.

The chain has TRBV29-1 and TRBJ2-7; 13 bases are a match to TRBD2. Germline V gene sequence: CDR1 SQVTM, CDR2 ANQGSEA. The trim removed 0 bases at V and 6 bases at J, leaving 5 bases unmatched. This CDR3 spans 15 amino acids. Here the CDR3 DNA reads TGCAGCGTTGAAGATGGACTAGCGGGAGCTGCCGAGCAGTACTTC. It codes for CSVEDGLAGAAEQYF.

The chain employs TRBV6-5 and TRBJ1-4; D is undetermined. From germline, CDR1 is MNHEY and CDR2 SVGAGI. V was trimmed by 2 bases and J by 5 bases, leaving 15 bases between them. The CDR3 runs to 16 residues. The CDR3 DNA follows: TGTGCCAGCAGTTACCGAATCGAAGAGCCCAATGAAAAACTGTTTTTT. It translates to CASSYRIEEPNEKLFF.